The source of this T cell receptor beta chain is a study of cytomegalovirus exposure and HLA in healthy donors. Regarding the study as a whole: The authors later found TCR association rates varying by HLA locus, with DRB1 most and HLA-C fewest. Among CMV-associated TCR beta chains, most appeared HLA-restricted in a later analysis. Among TCR sequences, most were rare, though some public TCRs appeared in many donors.

Comments on this clone: Its antigen is as yet unknown.

With 60 Vbeta and 13 Jbeta primers, the PCR was carried out. The method was immunoSEQ multiplex PCR; TCRdb's version includes in-frame clones alone and lacks a portion of them. The table records around 99,000 clones, about 81% of them present only once. Sequenced input: PBMCs. This receptor was identified in a man aged 30-40 years in good health and CMV-seropositive.

CDR3 bases: TGTGCCAGCAGTGTGCAGGGATGGGGAGAGACCCAGTACTTC. It specifies CASSVQGWGETQYF. The chain couples TRBV2 to TRBJ2-5, with D tentatively TRBD1 (5 bases). Germline V CDR1 and CDR2: SNHLY, FYNNEI. This CDR3 has 14 residues. V lost 4 bases and J 4 bases, leaving 13 bases between the germline ends.